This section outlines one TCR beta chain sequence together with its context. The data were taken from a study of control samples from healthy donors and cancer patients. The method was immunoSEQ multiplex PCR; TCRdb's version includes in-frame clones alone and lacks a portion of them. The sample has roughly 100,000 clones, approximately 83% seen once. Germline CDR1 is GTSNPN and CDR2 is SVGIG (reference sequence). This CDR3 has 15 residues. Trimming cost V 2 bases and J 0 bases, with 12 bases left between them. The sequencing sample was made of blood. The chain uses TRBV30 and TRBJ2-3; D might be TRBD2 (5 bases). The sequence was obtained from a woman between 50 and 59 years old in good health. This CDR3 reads CAWSLGGGSTDTQYF. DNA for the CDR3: TGTGCCTGGAGTCTTGGCGGCGGGAGCACAGATACGCAGTATTTT. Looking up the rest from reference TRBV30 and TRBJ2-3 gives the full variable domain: SQTIHQWPATLVQPVGSPLSLECTVEGTSNPNLYWYRQAAGRGLQLLFYSVGIGQISSEVPQNLSASRPQDRQFILSSKKLLLSDSGFYLCAWSLGGGSTDTQYFGPGTRLTVL.